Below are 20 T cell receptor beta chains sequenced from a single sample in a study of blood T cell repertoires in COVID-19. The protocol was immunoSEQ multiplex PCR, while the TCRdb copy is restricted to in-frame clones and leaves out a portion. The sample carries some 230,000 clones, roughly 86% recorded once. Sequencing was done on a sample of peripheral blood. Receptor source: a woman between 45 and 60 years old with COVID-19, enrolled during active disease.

CDR3 amino acids: CASSGAEIGYTF. The CDR3, as DNA: TGTGCCAGTAGTGGGGCAGAAATTGGCTACACCTTC. The rearrangement uses TRBV19 and TRBJ1-2; D may be TRBD1 (5 bases). The CDR3 consists of 12 residues. V was pared by 5 bases and J by 7 bases, with 11 bases between. CDR1 and CDR2 from the germline V gene are LNHDA and SQIVND (reference sequence).

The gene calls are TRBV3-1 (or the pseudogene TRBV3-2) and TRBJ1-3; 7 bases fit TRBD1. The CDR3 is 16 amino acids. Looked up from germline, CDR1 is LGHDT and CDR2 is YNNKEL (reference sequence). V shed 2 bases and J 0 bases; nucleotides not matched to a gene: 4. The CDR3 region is CASSQSGQISGNTIYF. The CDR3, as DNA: TGTGCCAGCAGCCAATCGGGACAGATCTCTGGAAACACCATATATTTT.

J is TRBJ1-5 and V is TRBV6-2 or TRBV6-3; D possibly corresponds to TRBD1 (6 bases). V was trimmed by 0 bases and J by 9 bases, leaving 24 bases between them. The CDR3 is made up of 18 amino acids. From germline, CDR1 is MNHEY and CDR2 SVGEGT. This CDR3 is CASSYSTGWQGRVMPQHF. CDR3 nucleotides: TGTGCCAGCAGTTACTCGACGGGGTGGCAGGGGAGGGTAATGCCCCAGCATTTT.

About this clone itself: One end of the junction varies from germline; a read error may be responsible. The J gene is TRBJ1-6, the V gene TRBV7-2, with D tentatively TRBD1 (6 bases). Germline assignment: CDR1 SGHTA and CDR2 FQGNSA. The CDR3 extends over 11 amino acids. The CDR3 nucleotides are TGTGCCAGCAGCCCCGGGACATCTAAAGTCTTT. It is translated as CASSPGTSKVF. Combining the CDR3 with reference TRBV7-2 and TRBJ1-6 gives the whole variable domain GAGVSQSPSNKVTEKGKDVELRCDPISGHTALYWYRQSLGQGLEFLIYFQGNSAPDKSGLPSDRFSAERTGGSVSTLTIQRTQQEDSAVYLCASSPGTSKVFGNGTRLTVT.

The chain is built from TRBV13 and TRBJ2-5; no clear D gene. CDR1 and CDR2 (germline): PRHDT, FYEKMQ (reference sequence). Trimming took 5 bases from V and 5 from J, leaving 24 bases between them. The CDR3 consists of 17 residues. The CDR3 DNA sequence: TGTGCCAGCAGCCCCCAAGGAGTAGGAGTGAAAAGGGAGACCCAGTACTTC. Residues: CASSPQGVGVKRETQYF.

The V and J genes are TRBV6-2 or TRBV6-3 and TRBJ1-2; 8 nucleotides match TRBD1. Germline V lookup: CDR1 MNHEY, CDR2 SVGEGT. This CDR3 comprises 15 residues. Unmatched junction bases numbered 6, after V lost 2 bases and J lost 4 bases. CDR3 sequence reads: CASSYAGQGGYGYTF. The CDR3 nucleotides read TGTGCCAGCAGTTACGCAGGACAGGGAGGCTATGGCTACACCTTC.

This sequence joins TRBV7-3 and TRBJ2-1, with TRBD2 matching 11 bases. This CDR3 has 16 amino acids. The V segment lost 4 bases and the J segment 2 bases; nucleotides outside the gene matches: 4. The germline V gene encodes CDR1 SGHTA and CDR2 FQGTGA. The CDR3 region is CASSYIAGGPYNEQFF. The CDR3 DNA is TGTGCCAGCAGCTACATAGCGGGGGGGCCCTACAATGAGCAGTTCTTC.

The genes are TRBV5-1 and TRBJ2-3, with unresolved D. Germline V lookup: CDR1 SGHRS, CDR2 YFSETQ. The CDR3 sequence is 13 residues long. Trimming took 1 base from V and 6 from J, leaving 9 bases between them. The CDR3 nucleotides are TGCGCCAGCAGCTTGATTGCGGCGGATACGCAGTATTTT. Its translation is CASSLIAADTQYF.

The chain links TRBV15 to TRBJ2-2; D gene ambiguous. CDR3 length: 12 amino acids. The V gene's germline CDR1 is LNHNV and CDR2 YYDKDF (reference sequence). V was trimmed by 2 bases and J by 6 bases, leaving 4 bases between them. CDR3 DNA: TGTGCCACCAGCAGACCGGCCGGGGAGCTGTTTTTT. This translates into CATSRPAGELFF.

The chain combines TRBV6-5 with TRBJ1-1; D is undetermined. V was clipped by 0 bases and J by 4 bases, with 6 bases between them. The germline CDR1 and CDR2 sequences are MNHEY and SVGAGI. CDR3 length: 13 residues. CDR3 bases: TGTGCCAGCAGTTACTCGAGAACCACTGAAGCTTTCTTT. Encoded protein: CASSYSRTTEAFF.

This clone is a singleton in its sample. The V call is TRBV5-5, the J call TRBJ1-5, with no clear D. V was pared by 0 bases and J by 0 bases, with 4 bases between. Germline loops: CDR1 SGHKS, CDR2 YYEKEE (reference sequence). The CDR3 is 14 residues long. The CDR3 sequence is CASSLDYSNQPQHF. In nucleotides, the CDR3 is TGTGCCAGCAGCTTGGATTATAGCAATCAGCCCCAGCATTTT.

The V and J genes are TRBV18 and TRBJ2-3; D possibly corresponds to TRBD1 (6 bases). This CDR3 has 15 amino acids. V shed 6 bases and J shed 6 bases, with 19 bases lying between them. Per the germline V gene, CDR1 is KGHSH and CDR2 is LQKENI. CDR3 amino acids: CASSLGSTGRDTQYF. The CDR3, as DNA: TGTGCCAGCTCCCTTGGATCTACAGGGCGGGATACGCAGTATTTT.

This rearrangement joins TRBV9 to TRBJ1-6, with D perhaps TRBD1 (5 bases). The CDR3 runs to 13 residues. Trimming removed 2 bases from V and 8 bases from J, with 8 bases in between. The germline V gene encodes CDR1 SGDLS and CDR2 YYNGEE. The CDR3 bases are TGTGCCAGCAGCGTGGCCAGGGATTCACCCCTCCACTTT. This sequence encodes CASSVARDSPLHF.

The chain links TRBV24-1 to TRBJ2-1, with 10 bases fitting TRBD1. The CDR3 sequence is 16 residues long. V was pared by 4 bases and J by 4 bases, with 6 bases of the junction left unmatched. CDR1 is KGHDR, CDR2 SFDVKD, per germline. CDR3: CATSEAGTGAYNEQFF. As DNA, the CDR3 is TGTGCCACCAGTGAAGCCGGGACAGGGGCGTACAATGAGCAGTTCTTC.

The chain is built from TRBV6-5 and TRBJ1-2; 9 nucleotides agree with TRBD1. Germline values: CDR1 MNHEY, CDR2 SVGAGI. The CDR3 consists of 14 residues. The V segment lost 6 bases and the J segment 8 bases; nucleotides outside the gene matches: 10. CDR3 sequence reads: CASRRDREVGGYTF. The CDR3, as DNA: TGTGCCAGCAGACGGGACAGGGAGGTAGGGGGCTACACCTTC.

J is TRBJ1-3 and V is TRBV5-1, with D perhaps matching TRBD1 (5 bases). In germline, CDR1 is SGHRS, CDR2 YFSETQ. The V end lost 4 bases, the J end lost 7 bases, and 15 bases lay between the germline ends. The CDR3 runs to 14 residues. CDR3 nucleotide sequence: TGCGCCAGCAGCGCGGACACTCCAACGAACACCATATATTTT. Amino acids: CASSADTPTNTIYF.

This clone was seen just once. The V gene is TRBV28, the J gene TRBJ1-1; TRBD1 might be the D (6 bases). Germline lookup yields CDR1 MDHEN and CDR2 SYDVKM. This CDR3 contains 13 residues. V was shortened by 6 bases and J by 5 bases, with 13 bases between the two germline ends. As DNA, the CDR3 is TGTGCCAGCAGAAGACGAAGGGGGACTGAAGCTTTCTTT. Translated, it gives CASRRRRGTEAFF.

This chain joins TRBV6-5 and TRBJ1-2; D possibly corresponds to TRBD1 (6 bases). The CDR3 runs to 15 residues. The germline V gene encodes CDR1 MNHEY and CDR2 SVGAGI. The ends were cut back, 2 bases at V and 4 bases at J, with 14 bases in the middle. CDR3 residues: CASSYGGQTLYGYTF. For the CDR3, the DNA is TGTGCCAGCAGTTACGGAGGACAGACTCTCTATGGCTACACCTTC.

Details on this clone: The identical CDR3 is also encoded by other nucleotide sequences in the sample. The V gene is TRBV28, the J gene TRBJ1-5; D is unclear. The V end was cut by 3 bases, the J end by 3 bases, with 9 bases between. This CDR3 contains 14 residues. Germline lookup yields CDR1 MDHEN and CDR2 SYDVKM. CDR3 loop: CASSFRGYNQPQHF. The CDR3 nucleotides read TGTGCCAGCAGTTTTAGAGGGTACAATCAGCCCCAGCATTTT.

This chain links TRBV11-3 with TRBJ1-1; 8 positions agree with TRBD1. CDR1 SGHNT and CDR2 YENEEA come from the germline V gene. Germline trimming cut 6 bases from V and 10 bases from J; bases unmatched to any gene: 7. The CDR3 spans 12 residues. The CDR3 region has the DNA TGTGCCAGCAGTTACCCGACAGGGGCAGCTTTCTTT. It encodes CASSYPTGAAFF.